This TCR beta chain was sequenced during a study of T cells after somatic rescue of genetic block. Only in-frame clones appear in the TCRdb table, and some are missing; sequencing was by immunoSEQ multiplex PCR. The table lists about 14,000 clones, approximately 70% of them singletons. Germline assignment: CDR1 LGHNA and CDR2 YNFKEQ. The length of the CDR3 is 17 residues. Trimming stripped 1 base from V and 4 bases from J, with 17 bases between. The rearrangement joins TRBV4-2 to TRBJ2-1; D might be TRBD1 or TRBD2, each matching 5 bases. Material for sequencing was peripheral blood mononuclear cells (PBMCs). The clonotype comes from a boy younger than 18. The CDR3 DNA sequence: TGTGCCAGCAGCCAAGTATGGGGGACCCTACCGTACAATGAGCAGTTCTTC. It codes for CASSQVWGTLPYNEQFF.